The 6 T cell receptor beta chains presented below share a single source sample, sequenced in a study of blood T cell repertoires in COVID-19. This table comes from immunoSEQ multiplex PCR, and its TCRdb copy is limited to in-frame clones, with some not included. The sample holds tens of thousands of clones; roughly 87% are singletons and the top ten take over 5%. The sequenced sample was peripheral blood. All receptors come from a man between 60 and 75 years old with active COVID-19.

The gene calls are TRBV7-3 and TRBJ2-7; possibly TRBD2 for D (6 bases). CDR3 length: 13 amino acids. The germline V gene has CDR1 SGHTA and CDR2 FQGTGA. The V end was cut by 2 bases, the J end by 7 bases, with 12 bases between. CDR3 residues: CASSLGTGLEQYF. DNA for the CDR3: TGTGCCAGCAGCTTAGGGACTGGGCTTGAGCAGTACTTC.

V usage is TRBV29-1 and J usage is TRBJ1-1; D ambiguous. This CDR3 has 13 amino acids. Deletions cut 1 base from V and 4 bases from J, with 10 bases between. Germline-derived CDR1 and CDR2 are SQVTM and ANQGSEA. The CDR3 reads CSVEVQLATEAFF. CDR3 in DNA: TGCAGCGTTGAAGTACAGTTGGCCACTGAAGCTTTCTTT.

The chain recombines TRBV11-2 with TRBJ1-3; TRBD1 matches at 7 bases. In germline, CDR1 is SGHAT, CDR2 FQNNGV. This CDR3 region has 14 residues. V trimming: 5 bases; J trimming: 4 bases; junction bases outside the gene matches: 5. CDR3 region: CASSPRTGGNTIYF. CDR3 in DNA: TGTGCCAGCAGCCCCCGGACAGGAGGAAACACCATATATTTT.

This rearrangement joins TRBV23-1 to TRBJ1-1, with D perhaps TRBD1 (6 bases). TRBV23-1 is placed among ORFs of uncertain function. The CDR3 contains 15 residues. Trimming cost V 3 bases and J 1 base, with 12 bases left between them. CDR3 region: CASSHTDRRNTEAFF. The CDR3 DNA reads TGCGCCAGCAGTCACACCGACAGGCGGAACACTGAAGCTTTCTTT.

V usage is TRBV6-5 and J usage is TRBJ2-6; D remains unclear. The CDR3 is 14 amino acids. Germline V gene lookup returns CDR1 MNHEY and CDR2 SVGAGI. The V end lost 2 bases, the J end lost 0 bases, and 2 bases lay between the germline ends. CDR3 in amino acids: CASSYLSGANVLTF. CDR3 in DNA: TGTGCCAGCAGTTACCTCTCTGGGGCCAACGTCCTGACTTTC.

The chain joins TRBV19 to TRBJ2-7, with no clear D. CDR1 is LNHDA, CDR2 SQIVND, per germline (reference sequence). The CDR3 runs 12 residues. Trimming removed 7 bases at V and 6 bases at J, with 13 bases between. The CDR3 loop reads CASTQAAGEQYF. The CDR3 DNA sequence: TGTGCCAGTACCCAGGCCGCCGGCGAGCAGTACTTC.